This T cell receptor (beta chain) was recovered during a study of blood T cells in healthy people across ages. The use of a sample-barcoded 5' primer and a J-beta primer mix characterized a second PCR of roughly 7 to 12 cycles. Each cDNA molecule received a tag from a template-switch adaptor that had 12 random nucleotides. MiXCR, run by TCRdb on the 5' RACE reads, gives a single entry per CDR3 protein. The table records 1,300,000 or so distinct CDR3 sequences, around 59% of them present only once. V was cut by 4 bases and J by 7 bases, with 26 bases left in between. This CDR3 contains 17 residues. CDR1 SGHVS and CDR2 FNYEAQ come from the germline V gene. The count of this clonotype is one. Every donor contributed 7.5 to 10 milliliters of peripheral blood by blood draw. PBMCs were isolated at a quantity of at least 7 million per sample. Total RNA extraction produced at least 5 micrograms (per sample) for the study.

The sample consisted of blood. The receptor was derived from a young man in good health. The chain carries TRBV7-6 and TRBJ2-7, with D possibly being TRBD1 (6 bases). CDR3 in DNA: TGTGCCAGCAGCTATGACCCCTCCGACAGGCACCCGTGGGAGCAGTACTTC. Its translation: CASSYDPSDRHPWEQYF.